The rows below give T cell receptor beta chains drawn from one sample of a study of blood T cell repertoires in COVID-19. The repertoire was sequenced with immunoSEQ multiplex PCR; TCRdb's copy has only in-frame clones and lacks some. The table shows hundreds of thousands of clones, with roughly 90% occurring only once. The source material was peripheral blood. These receptors were collected from a woman aged 40-49 years who had recovered from COVID-19. The CDR3 runs from the conserved cysteine through the conserved F or W. The D gene is left open where the match is weak.

>TRBJ1-5|TRBV28|NA
TGTGCCAGCAGAAGATCGGGGGATCAGCCCCAGCATTTT
CASRRSGDQPQHF
>TRBJ2-1|TRBV11-3|TRBD2
TGTGCCAGCAGCTTAGACCCTAGCGGGATACCCAATGAGCAGTTCTTC
CASSLDPSGIPNEQFF
>TRBJ2-1|TRBV2|TRBD2
TGTGCCAGCAGTACTAGCGGTTCCTACAATGAGCAGTTCTTC
CASSTSGSYNEQFF
>TRBJ2-7|TRBV29-1|NA
TGCAGCGTCAAGAGAGGTTCCAGGGCCTACGAGCAGTACTTC
CSVKRGSRAYEQYF
>TRBJ2-3|TRBV7-2|NA
TGTGCCAGCAGCTCAGGACTTATCAGAGATACGCAGTATTTT
CASSSGLIRDTQYF
>TRBJ2-6|TRBV6-6|NA
TGTGCCAGCGCGCAGGGATTGAACTCTGGGGCCAACGTCCTGACTTTC
CASAQGLNSGANVLTF
>TRBJ2-5|TRBV27|TRBD2
TGTGCCAGCAGCGGTCGAGCGGGAGGGTACTACCAAGAGACCCAGTACTTC
CASSGRAGGYYQETQYF
>TRBJ1-5|TRBV5-6|NA
TGTGCCAGCAGCTTGGGTTACAGTGTGAATCAGCCCCAGCATTTT
CASSLGYSVNQPQHF
>TRBJ1-6|TRBV3-1/TRBV3-2|TRBD1
TGTGCCAGCAGCCAAGCCGGGACAGGGGTTAATTCACCCCTCCACTTT
CASSQAGTGVNSPLHF
>TRBJ1-5|TRBV18|TRBD1
TGTGCCAGCTCACCAACAGGGGGCCATCAGCCCCAGCATTTT
CASSPTGGHQPQHF
>TRBJ2-1|TRBV18|TRBD2
TGTGCCAGCTCACCGGTCTTACCGGGGGGGACCTACAATGAGCAGTTCTTC
CASSPVLPGGTYNEQFF
>TRBJ2-3|TRBV5-1|NA
TGCGCCAGCAGCGCGGGACAGCGAGAGTACGTGGATACGCAGTATTTT
CASSAGQREYVDTQYF
>TRBJ1-4|TRBV27|TRBD1
TGTGCCAGCAGTTTATCCAGGGGGCAAGGAGAAAAACTGTTTTTT
CASSLSRGQGEKLFF
>TRBJ1-4|TRBV6-5|TRBD1
TGTGCCAGCAGTTACGGGACAGGAACCTCAAAACTGTTTTTT
CASSYGTGTSKLFF